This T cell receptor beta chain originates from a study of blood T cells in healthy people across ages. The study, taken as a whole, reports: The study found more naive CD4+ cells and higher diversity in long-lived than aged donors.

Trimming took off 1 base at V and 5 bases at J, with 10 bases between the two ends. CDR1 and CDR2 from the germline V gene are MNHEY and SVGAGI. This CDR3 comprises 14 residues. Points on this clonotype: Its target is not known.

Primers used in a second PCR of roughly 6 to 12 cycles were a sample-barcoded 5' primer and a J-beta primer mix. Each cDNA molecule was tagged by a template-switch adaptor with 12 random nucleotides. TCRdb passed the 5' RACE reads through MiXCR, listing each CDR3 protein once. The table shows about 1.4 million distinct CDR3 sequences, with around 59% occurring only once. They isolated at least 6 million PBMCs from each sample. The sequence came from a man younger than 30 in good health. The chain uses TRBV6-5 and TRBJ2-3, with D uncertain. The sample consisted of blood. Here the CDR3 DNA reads TGTGCCAGCAGTTACTATCCTTCGGAAGATACGCAGTATTTT. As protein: CASSYYPSEDTQYF.